The 22 T cell receptor gamma chains reported below all come from one sample, sequenced in a study of gamma delta lymphoproliferative disorders and STAT genes. PBMCs from patients and controls supplied the genomic DNA for sequencing. TCRdb repeated clone calling on the multiplex PCR reads with CATT. The sample holds a few thousand gamma-chain clones; almost 10% are singletons and the top ten take 55% to 70%. Material for sequencing was blood. These receptors all stem from a human donor with gamma-delta T-cell large granular lymphocyte leukemia.

This chain connects TRGV5 to TRGJ1 or TRGJ2. Germline matching of the DNA provided the J gene here, since TCRdb leaves it blank. V was clipped by 0 bases and J by 4 bases; unmatched bases: 6. Germline CDR1 is VINAFY and CDR2 is YDVSNSKD. The CDR3 covers 14 residues. Here the CDR3 reads CATWDRLTYYKKLF. DNA of the CDR3: TGTGCCACCTGGGACAGGCTGACCTATTATAAGAAACTCTTT.

A few counts support this clone. The chain combines TRGV2 with TRGJ1 or TRGJ2. The J gene, left out of TCRdb, was set here by checking the DNA against germline. Losses at the gene ends were 0 bases for V and 9 bases for J; bases not matched to a gene: 8. Germline V gene sequence: CDR1 EGSNGY, CDR2 YDSYNSKV. CDR3 length: 13 residues. CDR3 in DNA: TGTGCCACCTGGGACGGGCTTTGGCCTAAGAAACTCTTT. It codes for CATWDGLWPKKLF.

This clone was counted between two and nine times. The chain carries TRGV9 and TRGJ1 or TRGJ2. The J gene is absent in TCRdb and was assigned here via DNA matching to germline. The CDR3 runs 16 residues. The germline V gene encodes CDR1 GITISATS and CDR2 ISYDGTV (reference sequence). V shed 3 bases, J shed 3 bases, and the junction held 14 bases outside the gene matches. CDR3 in DNA: TGTGCCTTGTGGGAGCTCTGTCGCCACCTTTATTATAAGAAACTCTTT. This gives the protein CALWELCRHLYYKKLF.

This clone is deemed medium-sized. This chain joins TRGV8 and TRGJ1 or TRGJ2. The J gene, missing from TCRdb, was assigned here through DNA to germline matching. Germline CDR1 reads VENAVY; CDR2 reads YDSYNSRV. J was trimmed by 2 bases and V by 6 bases; bases with no gene match: 7. The CDR3 contains 13 residues. The CDR3 coding sequence is TGTGCCACCTGGCCCCGTTATTATTATAAGAAACTCTTT. It specifies CATWPRYYYKKLF.

This clone counts as medium-sized. This sequence joins TRGV2 and TRGJP2. Here the J gene came from matching the DNA to germline, since TCRdb omits it. Per germline, CDR1 EGSNGY and CDR2 YDSYNSKV. The CDR3 totals 15 residues. With 2 bases clipped from V and 3 bases from J, the junction kept 6 bases outside the gene matches. CDR3 amino acids: CATWDEEGSDWIKTF. CDR3 in DNA: TGTGCCACCTGGGACGAGGAGGGTAGTGATTGGATCAAGACGTTT.

The V call is TRGV10, the J call TRGJ1 or TRGJ2. TCRdb lists no J gene, so it was determined here by aligning the DNA to germline. TRGV10 is annotated as an ORF whose role is uncertain. The CDR3 length is 13 residues. After removal of 8 bases from V and 7 bases from J, the junction contained 12 bases not matched to a gene. The CDR3 DNA sequence: TGTGCTGCGTGGATTTCCGGGGGGTATAAGAAACTCTTT. Protein sequence: CAAWISGGYKKLF.

A note on this clone: The protein in TCRdb stems from a much larger clone and differs at residues 5 and 6 from this DNA's translation, likely a read error; here the protein is translated from the DNA. The chain has TRGV9 and TRGJP. TCRdb offers no J gene call, so here the DNA was matched to germline to obtain one. With 5 bases clipped from V and 2 bases from J, the junction kept 0 bases outside the gene matches. The germline V gene encodes CDR1 GITISATS and CDR2 ISYDGTV (reference sequence). The length of the CDR3 is 15 residues. The CDR3: CALWGQELGKKIKVF. CDR3 in DNA: TGTGCCTTGTGGGGGCAAGAGTTGGGCAAAAAAATCAAGGTATTT.

The chain links TRGV4 to TRGJ1 or TRGJ2. The J gene was not available in TCRdb and was assigned here by matching the DNA to germline segments. The germline CDR1 and CDR2 sequences are EGSTGY and YDSYTSSV. This CDR3 spans 14 amino acids. The trim removed 3 bases at V and 2 bases at J, leaving 7 bases unmatched. CDR3 in amino acids: CATWDPPYYYKKLF. The CDR3 DNA follows: TGTGCCACCTGGGATCCGCCTTATTATTATAAGAAACTCTTT.

This clone was seen just once. A read error is possible here, since a much larger clone lies one base away. The DNA is left out, because the CDR3 cannot be placed on it with certainty; the CDR3 is given as TCRdb lists it. No J gene was named, though the V gene is TRGV11. TRGV11 is an open reading frame whose function is uncertain. With termini counted, the CDR3 has 17 amino acids. The CDR3 here is CTTVLAGLGMNYYKKLF.

This clone is termed medium-sized. V is TRGV4 and J is TRGJP1. The J gene is not listed in TCRdb, so it was assigned here from a DNA match to germline. The CDR3 length is 19 residues. V lost 0 bases and J lost 6; bases outside the gene matches: 19. The V gene's germline CDR1 is EGSTGY and CDR2 YDSYTSSV. The CDR3 reads CATWDGPRSDRLSGWFKIF. The DNA of the CDR3 is TGTGCCACCTGGGATGGGCCCCGCTCGGATAGGTTATCTGGTTGGTTCAAGATATTT.

This clone counts as medium-sized. This chain links TRGV4 with TRGJ1 or TRGJ2. The J gene, not given by TCRdb, was assigned here from a germline match of the nucleotide sequence. From germline, CDR1 is EGSTGY and CDR2 YDSYTSSV. CDR3 length equals 11 residues. With 2 bases clipped from V and 10 bases from J, the junction kept 5 bases outside the gene matches. DNA of the CDR3: TGTGCCACCTGGGATGACCAGAAGAAACTCTTT. It translates to CATWDDQKKLF.

By proportion, this clone is medium-sized. V usage is TRGV10 and J usage is TRGJP1. Since TCRdb gives no J gene, matching the DNA to germline was used here to assign it. TRGV10 is labeled an ORF, and its function is uncertain. J gave up 5 bases and V 8 bases, and 15 bases lay outside the gene matches. The CDR3 totals 16 residues. This chain's CDR3 is CAAWDYTPPTGWFKIF. CDR3 coding DNA: TGTGCTGCGTGGGATTATACGCCTCCTACTGGTTGGTTCAAGATATTT.

This clone was seen more than once but under ten times. This chain connects TRGV8 to TRGJ1 or TRGJ2. In the absence of a J gene in TCRdb, the DNA was matched to germline to assign it here. With 11 bases clipped from V and 6 bases from J, the junction kept 13 bases outside the gene matches. Germline CDR1 and CDR2: VENAVY and YDSYNSRV. The CDR3 consists of 12 residues. CDR3 sequence (DNA): TGTGCCAGCGCCCCTACCTCTTATAAGAAACTCTTT. Amino acid sequence: CASAPTSYKKLF.

This clone is deemed medium-sized. The J gene is TRGJP2, the V gene TRGV8. TCRdb records no J gene; here it was assigned by comparing the DNA to germline. CDR3 length: 14 amino acids. From germline, CDR1 is VENAVY and CDR2 YDSYNSRV. Trimming at V came to 2 bases and at J to 2 bases, leaving 2 bases not matched to a gene. DNA for the CDR3: TGTGCCACCTGGGATAAGAGTAGTGATTGGATCAAGACGTTT. This encodes CATWDKSSDWIKTF.

This rearrangement joins TRGV2 to TRGJ1 or TRGJ2. Here the J gene came from matching the DNA to germline, since TCRdb omits it. The V gene end was trimmed by 4 bases and the J gene end by 3 bases; junction bases not matched to a gene: 9. CDR1 and CDR2 from the germline V gene are EGSNGY and YDSYNSKV. There are 14 residues in the CDR3. CDR3 sequence (DNA): TGTGCCACCTGGGAAGTATGGTTTTATTATAAGAAACTCTTT. Amino acids: CATWEVWFYYKKLF.

This clone appeared a few times. The CDR3 DNA is TGTGCCACCTGGGACGGGTCCAAGAATTATTATAAGAAACTCTTT. Its protein product is CATWDGSKNYYKKLF. The chain couples TRGV2 to TRGJ1 or TRGJ2. The J gene, left out of TCRdb, was set here by checking the DNA against germline. The length of the CDR3 is 15 residues. The J segment lost 0 bases and the V segment lost 0 bases, leaving 5 bases of the junction unmatched. From germline, CDR1 is EGSNGY and CDR2 YDSYNSKV.

By share of the sample, this clone is medium-sized (0.01 to 0.1%). V gene TRGV3 combines with J gene TRGJP2. TCRdb carries no J gene annotation; the J gene was assigned here by matching the DNA with germline. Germline V gene sequence: CDR1 VTNTFY, CDR2 YDVSTARD (reference sequence). CDR3 length: 16 amino acids. The V gene end was trimmed by 0 bases and the J gene end by 1 base; junction bases not matched to a gene: 5. This chain's CDR3 is CATWDRPPSSDWIKTF. The CDR3 DNA follows: TGTGCCACCTGGGACAGGCCTCCTAGTAGTGATTGGATCAAGACGTTT.

The chain recombines TRGV9 with TRGJ1 or TRGJ2. Because TCRdb records no J gene, it was assigned here through a match of the DNA to germline. This CDR3 is built from 14 residues. From germline, CDR1 is GITISATS and CDR2 ISYDGTV (reference sequence). V lost 2 bases, J lost 12 bases, and 16 bases stayed unmatched. CDR3 residues: CALWEAHYYNWKLF. Written as DNA, the CDR3 is TGTGCCTTGTGGGAGGCTCATTATTATAATTGGAAACTCTTT.

This clone is medium-sized within its sample. The chain combines TRGV3 with TRGJ1 or TRGJ2. The J gene, missing from TCRdb, was assigned here through DNA to germline matching. Unmatched junction bases numbered 12, after V lost 3 bases and J lost 4 bases. The CDR3 runs 15 residues. The germline gives CDR1 VTNTFY, CDR2 YDVSTARD (reference sequence). The CDR3 coding sequence is TGTGCCACCTGGGACGTTAAGATAAAGTATTATAAGAAACTCTTT. It encodes CATWDVKIKYYKKLF.

This chain links TRGV8 with TRGJP2. TCRdb leaves out the J gene; it was filled in here by matching the DNA to germline. Germline V CDR1 and CDR2: VENAVY, YDSYNSRV. The V gene end was trimmed by 9 bases and the J gene end by 13 bases; junction bases not matched to a gene: 11. This CDR3 spans 11 amino acids. The CDR3 spells CATGPRLIKTF. The DNA for the CDR3 is TGTGCCACCGGCCCAAGATTGATCAAGACGTTT.

On this clone itself: TCRdb's protein and the translated DNA diverge at residue 5; the protein reported here is the translation of the DNA. DNA for the CDR3: TGTGCCACCTGGGGTCATTATTATAAGAAACTCTTT. This codes for CATWGHYYKKLF. The V gene is TRGV8, the J gene TRGJ1 or TRGJ2. As TCRdb names no J gene, one was assigned here on the basis of a DNA match to germline. V lost 5 bases to trimming and J lost 2 bases; unmatched junction nucleotides: 3. The CDR3 runs 12 residues. Looked up from germline, CDR1 is VENAVY and CDR2 is YDSYNSRV.

This clone is classed as medium-sized. The chain combines TRGV4 with TRGJ1 or TRGJ2. The J gene comes from matching the DNA to germline here; TCRdb lacks it. The CDR3 length is 12 residues. Losses at the gene ends were 6 bases for V and 4 bases for J; bases not matched to a gene: 6. Per germline, CDR1 EGSTGY and CDR2 YDSYTSSV. As DNA, the CDR3 is TGTGCCACCTGGCCCCAATATTATAAGAAACTCTTT. It specifies CATWPQYYKKLF.